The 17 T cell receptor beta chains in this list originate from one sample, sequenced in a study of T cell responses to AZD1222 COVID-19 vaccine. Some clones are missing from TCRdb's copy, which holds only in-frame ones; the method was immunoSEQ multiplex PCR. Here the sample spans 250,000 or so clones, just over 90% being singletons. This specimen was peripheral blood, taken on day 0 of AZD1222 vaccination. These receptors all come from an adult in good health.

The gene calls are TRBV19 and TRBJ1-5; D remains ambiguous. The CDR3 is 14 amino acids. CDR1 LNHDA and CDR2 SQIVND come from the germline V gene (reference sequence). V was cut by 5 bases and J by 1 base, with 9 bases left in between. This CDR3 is CASSLRASNQPQHF. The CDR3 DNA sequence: TGTGCCAGTAGTCTGCGGGCGAGCAATCAGCCCCAGCATTTT.

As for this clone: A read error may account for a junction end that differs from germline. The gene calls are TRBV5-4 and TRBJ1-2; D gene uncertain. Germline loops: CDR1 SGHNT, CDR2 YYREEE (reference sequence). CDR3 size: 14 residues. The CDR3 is CASSLDGLVGGYTF. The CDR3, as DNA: TGTGCCAGCAGTTTGGACGGCTTAGTTGGGGGCTACACCTTC. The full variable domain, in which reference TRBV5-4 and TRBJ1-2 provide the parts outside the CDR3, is ETGVTQSPTHLIKTRGQQVTLRCSSQSGHNTVSWYQQALGQGPQFIFQYYREEENGRGNFPPRFSGLQFPNYSSELNVNALELDDSALYLCASSLDGLVGGYTFGSGTRLTVV.

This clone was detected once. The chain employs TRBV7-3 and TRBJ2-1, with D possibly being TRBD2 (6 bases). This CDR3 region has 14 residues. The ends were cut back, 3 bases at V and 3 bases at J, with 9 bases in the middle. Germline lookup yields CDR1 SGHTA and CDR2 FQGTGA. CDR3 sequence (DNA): TGTGCCAGCAGCTTCGGCGGGAACTACAATGAGCAGTTCTTC. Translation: CASSFGGNYNEQFF.

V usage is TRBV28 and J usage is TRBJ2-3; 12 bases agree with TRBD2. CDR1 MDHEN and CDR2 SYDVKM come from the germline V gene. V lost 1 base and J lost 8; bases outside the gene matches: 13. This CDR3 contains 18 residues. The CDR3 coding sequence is TGTGCCAGCAGTTTATTATCTCGGCTAGCGGGAGGGACTGGTACGCAGTATTTT. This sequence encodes CASSLLSRLAGGTGTQYF.

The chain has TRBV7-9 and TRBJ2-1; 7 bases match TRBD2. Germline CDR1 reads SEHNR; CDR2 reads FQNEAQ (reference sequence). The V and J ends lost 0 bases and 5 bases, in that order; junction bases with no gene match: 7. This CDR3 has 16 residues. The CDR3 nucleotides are TGTGCCAGCAGCTTAGCGGGAGGGCCAAAGGACAATGAGCAGTTCTTC. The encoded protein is CASSLAGGPKDNEQFF.

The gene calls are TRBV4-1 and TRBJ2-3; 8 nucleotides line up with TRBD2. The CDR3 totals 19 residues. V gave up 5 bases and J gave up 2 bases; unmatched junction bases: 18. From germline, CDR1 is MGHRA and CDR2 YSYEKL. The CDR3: CASSTPQVARGGITDTQYF. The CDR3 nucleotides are TGCGCCAGCAGCACCCCACAGGTGGCTCGGGGGGGCATCACAGATACGCAGTATTTT.

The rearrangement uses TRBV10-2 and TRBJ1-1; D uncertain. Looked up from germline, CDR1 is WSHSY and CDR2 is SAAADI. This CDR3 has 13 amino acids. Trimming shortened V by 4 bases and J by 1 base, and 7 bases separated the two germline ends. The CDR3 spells CASSGQWNTEAFF. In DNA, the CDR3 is TGCGCCAGCAGTGGGCAGTGGAACACTGAAGCTTTCTTT.

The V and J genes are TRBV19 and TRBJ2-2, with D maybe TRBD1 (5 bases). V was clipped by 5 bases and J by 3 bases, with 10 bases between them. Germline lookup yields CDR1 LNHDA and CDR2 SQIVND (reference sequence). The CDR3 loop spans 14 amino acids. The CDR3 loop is CASSLGLDTGELFF. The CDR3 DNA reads TGTGCCAGTAGTTTGGGGCTGGACACCGGGGAGCTGTTTTTT.

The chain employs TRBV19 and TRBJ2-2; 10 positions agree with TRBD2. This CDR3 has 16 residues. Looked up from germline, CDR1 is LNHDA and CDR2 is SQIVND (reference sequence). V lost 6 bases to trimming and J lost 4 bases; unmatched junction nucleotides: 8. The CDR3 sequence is CASSLASGGITGELFF. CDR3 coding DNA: TGTGCCAGTAGCCTGGCTAGCGGGGGTATCACCGGGGAGCTGTTTTTT.

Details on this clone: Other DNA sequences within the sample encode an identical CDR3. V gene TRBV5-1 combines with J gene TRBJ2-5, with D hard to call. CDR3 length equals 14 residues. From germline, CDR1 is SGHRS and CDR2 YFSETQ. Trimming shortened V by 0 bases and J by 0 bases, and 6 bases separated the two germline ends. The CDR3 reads CASSLGPDQETQYF. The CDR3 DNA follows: TGCGCCAGCAGCTTGGGACCTGACCAAGAGACCCAGTACTTC.

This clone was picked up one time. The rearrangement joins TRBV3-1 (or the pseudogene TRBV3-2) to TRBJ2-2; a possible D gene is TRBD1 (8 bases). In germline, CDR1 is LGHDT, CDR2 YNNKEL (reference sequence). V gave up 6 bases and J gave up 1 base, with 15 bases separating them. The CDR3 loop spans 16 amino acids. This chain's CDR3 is CASRRAGTGNTGELFF. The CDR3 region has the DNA TGTGCCAGCAGACGAGCGGGGACAGGGAACACCGGGGAGCTGTTTTTT.

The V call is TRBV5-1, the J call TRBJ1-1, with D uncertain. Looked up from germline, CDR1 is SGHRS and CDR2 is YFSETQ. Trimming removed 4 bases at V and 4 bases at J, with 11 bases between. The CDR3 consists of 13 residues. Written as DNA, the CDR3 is TGCGCCAGCAGCCCAAGGGAGGGCACTGAAGCTTTCTTT. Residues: CASSPREGTEAFF. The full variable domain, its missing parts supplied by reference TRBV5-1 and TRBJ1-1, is KAGVTQTPRYLIKTRGQQVTLSCSPISGHRSVSWYQQTPGQGLQFLFEYFSETQRNKGNFPGRFSGRQFSNSRSEMNVSTLELGDSALYLCASSPREGTEAFFGQGTRLTVV.

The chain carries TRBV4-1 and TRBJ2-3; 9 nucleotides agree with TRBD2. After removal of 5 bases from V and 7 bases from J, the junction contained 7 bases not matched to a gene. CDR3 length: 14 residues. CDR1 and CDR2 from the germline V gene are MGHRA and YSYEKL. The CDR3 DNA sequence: TGCGCCAGCAGCGAAATAGCGGGGGCCAATACGCAGTATTTT. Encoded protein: CASSEIAGANTQYF.

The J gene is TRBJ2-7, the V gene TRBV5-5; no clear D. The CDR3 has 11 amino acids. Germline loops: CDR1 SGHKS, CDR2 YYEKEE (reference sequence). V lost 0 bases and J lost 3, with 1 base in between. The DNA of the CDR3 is TGTGCCAGCAGCTTGGACTACGAGCAGTACTTC. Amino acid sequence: CASSLDYEQYF.

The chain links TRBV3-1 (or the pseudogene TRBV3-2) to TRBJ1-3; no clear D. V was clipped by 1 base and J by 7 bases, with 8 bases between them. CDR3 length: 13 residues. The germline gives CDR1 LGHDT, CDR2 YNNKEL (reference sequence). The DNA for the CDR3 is TGTGCCAGCAGCCAAGTTCGTGTGAACACCATATATTTT. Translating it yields CASSQVRVNTIYF.

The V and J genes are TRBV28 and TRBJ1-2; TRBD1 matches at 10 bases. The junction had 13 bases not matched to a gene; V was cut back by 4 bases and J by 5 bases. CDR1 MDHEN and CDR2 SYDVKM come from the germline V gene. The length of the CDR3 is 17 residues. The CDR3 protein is CASSYPGTGALGYGYTF. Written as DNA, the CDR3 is TGTGCCAGCAGTTATCCCGGGACAGGGGCCTTGGGATATGGCTACACCTTC.

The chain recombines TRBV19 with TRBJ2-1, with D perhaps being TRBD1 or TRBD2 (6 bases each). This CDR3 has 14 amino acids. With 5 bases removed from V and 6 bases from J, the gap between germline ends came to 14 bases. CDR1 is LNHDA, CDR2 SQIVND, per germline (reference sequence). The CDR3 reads CASSLTGGLNEQFF. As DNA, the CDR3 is TGTGCCAGTAGTTTAACCGGGGGCCTCAATGAGCAGTTCTTC.